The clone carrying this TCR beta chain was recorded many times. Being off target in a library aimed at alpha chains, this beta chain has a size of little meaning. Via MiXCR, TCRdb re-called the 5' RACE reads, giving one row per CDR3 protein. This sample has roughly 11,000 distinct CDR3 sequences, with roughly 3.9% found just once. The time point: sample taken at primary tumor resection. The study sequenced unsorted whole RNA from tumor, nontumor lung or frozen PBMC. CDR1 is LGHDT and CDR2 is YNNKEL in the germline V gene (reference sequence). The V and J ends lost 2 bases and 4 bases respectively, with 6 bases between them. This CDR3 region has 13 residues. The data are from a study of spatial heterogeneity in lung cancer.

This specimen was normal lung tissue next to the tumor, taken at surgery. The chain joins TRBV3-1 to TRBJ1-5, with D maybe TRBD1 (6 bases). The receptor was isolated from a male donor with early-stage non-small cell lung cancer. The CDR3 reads CASSQTGNQPQHF. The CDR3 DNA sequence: TGTGCCAGCAGCCAAACAGGGAATCAGCCCCAGCATTTT.